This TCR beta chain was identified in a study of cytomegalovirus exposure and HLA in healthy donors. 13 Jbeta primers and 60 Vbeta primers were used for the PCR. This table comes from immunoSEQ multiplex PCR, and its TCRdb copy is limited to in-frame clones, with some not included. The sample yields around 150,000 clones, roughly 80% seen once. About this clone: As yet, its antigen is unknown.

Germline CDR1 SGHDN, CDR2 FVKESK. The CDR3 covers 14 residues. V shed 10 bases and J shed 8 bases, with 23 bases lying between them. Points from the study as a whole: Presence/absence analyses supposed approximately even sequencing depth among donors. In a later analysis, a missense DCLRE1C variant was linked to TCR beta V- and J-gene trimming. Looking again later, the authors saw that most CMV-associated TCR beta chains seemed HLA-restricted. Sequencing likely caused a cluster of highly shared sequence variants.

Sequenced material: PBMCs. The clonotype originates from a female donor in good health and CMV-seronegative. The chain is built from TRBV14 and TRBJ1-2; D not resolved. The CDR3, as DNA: TGTGCCACCATACCCCCCATACCCCCACTCGGCTACACCTTC. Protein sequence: CATIPPIPPLGYTF. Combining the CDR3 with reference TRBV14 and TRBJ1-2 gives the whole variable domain EAGVTQFPSHSVIEKGQTVTLRCDPISGHDNLYWYRRVMGKEIKFLLHFVKESKQDESGMPNNRFLAERTGGTYSTLKVQPAELEDSGVYFCATIPPIPPLGYTFGSGTRLTVV.